This T cell receptor beta chain was identified during a study of blood T cell repertoires in COVID-19. Study in general: Material from acute and convalescent COVID-19 was sourced from the United States, Italy and Spain. Sample material is recorded as cDNA or gDNA derived from T cells, B-cell-depleted T cells, or PBMCs.

As processed by the authors: Amplification from reference gene primers served as the basis for estimated nucleated cell counts. Sequencing used immunoSEQ multiplex PCR; TCRdb keeps in-frame clones, though not all of them. For V, J and clone size, that table is used; D and trimming come from the DNA. The data show just under 250,000 clones, approximately 83% seen once. The junction had 3 bases not matched to a gene; V was cut back by 3 bases and J by 10 bases. The CDR3 covers 13 residues. CDR1 and CDR2 (germline): SEHNR, FQNEAQ (reference sequence). This receptor was taken from a woman in her 30s who had recovered from COVID-19. The sequencing sample was made of peripheral blood. The chain combines TRBV7-9 with TRBJ1-6; 7 bases fit TRBD1. In DNA form, the CDR3 reads TGTGCCAGCAGCTTCAGGGACAGCTCACCCCTCCACTTT. Translation gives CASSFRDSSPLHF. Supplemented by reference TRBV7-9 and TRBJ1-6, the full variable domain reads DTGVSQNPRHKITKRGQNVTFRCDPISEHNRLYWYRQTLGQGPEFLTYFQNEAQLEKSRLLSDRFSAERPKGSFSTLEIQRTEQGDSAMYLCASSFRDSSPLHFGNGTRLTVT.